Each of the 30 T cell receptor beta chains below was sequenced from the same sample in a study of siplizumab effects on memory and regulatory T cells. TCRdb keeps only in-frame clones here, not all; method: immunoSEQ multiplex PCR. Among about 100,000 clones listed, around 90% were seen once. The specimen sequenced was CD4+ T cells sorted from blood. The receptors derive from a human donor in good health.

This chain joins TRBV5-6 and TRBJ2-3; TRBD1 matches 8 bases. Losses at the gene ends were 0 bases for V and 5 bases for J; bases not matched to a gene: 5. This CDR3 region has 15 residues. Germline V gene data show CDR1 as SGHDT and CDR2 as YYEEEE. The DNA of the CDR3 is TGTGCCAGCAGCTTGGCCCCAGGGGGCCAAGATACGCAGTATTTT. It encodes CASSLAPGGQDTQYF. Full variable domain (missing parts from reference TRBV5-6 and TRBJ2-3): DAGVTQSPTHLIKTRGQQVTLRCSPKSGHDTVSWYQQALGQGPQFIFQYYEEEERQRGNFPDRFSGHQFPNYSSELNVNALLLGDSALYLCASSLAPGGQDTQYFGPGTRLTVL.

V is TRBV4-1 and J is TRBJ1-4; TRBD1 aligns across 8 bases. CDR1 and CDR2 from the germline V gene are MGHRA and YSYEKL. Unmatched junction bases numbered 6, after V lost 1 base and J lost 8 bases. The CDR3 length is 15 residues. The CDR3 nucleotides read TGCGCCAGCAGCCAAGGGGCAGGGGGCGTGGAAAAACTGTTTTTT. Translation gives CASSQGAGGVEKLFF.

The rearrangement links TRBV28 to TRBJ2-1; TRBD1 matches at 9 bases. The V gene's germline CDR1 is MDHEN and CDR2 SYDVKM. The V gene end was trimmed by 7 bases and the J gene end by 5 bases; junction bases not matched to a gene: 3. The CDR3 sequence is 13 residues long. CDR3 DNA: TGTGCCAGCACCCGACAGGGGGACAATGAGCAGTTCTTC. Protein sequence: CASTRQGDNEQFF. The whole variable domain, filled in from reference TRBV28 and TRBJ2-1, reads DVKVTQSSRYLVKRTGEKVFLECVQDMDHENMFWYRQDPGLGLRLIYFSYDVKMKEKGDIPEGYSVSREKKERFSLILESASTNQTSMYLCASTRQGDNEQFFGPGTRLTVL.

The chain uses TRBV28 and TRBJ2-5; 7 nucleotides agree with TRBD2. The trim removed 8 bases at V and 5 bases at J, leaving 8 bases unmatched. The germline V gene encodes CDR1 MDHEN and CDR2 SYDVKM. The CDR3 is 13 residues long. The CDR3 nucleotides are TGTGCCAGCGGCCAAGCGGGGCGGGAGACCCAGTACTTC. Protein product: CASGQAGRETQYF. The full variable domain, completed using reference TRBV28 and TRBJ2-5, is DVKVTQSSRYLVKRTGEKVFLECVQDMDHENMFWYRQDPGLGLRLIYFSYDVKMKEKGDIPEGYSVSREKKERFSLILESASTNQTSMYLCASGQAGRETQYFGPGTRLLVL.

This clone occurred a few times. J is TRBJ1-1 and V is TRBV7-9; a weak D match, TRBD1 (5 bases). V lost 6 bases, J lost 6 bases, and 14 bases lay in between. The CDR3 is made up of 13 amino acids. Germline V gene sequence: CDR1 SEHNR, CDR2 FQNEAQ (reference sequence). CDR3 sequence: CASRGAGVPEAFF. The CDR3 nucleotides are TGTGCCAGCAGAGGTGCGGGGGTTCCTGAAGCTTTCTTT.

The chain carries TRBV6-6 and TRBJ1-3, with 7 bases lining up with TRBD1. The CDR3 loop spans 16 amino acids. Germline V gene sequence: CDR1 MNHNY, CDR2 SVGAGI (reference sequence). V lost 5 bases, J lost 6 bases, and 13 bases stayed unmatched. The CDR3 loop is CASSRDREYSKNTIYF. CDR3 nucleotide sequence: TGTGCCAGCAGTCGTGACAGGGAATATTCAAAAAACACCATATATTTT.

The chain recombines TRBV7-2 with TRBJ1-3; 8 bases fit TRBD1. Trimming took 1 base from V and 2 from J; bases not matched to a gene: 7. The CDR3 has 17 residues. Germline V gene sequence: CDR1 SGHTA, CDR2 FQGNSA. The CDR3 DNA follows: TGTGCCAGCAGCTTAGGGCAGGGGGCGATTCCTGGAAACACCATATATTTT. Encoded protein: CASSLGQGAIPGNTIYF. Based on the CDR3 plus reference TRBV7-2 and TRBJ1-3, the full variable domain is GAGVSQSPSNKVTEKGKDVELRCDPISGHTALYWYRQSLGQGLEFLIYFQGNSAPDKSGLPSDRFSAERTGGSVSTLTIQRTQQEDSAVYLCASSLGQGAIPGNTIYFGEGSWLTVV.

V gene TRBV28 combines with J gene TRBJ1-2; D gene unclear. Trimming took off 2 bases at V and 2 bases at J, with 6 bases between the two ends. The CDR3 is 13 amino acids. Germline V CDR1 and CDR2: MDHEN, SYDVKM. As DNA, the CDR3 is TGTGCCAGCAGTTTAAACAGCAACTATGGCTACACCTTC. Translating it yields CASSLNSNYGYTF.

This clone appeared once. CDR3 nucleotides: TGTGCCAGCAGCCCCGGACAGGGGAACACCGGGGAGCTGTTTTTT. This codes for CASSPGQGNTGELFF. V usage is TRBV11-3 and J usage is TRBJ2-2; 8 positions agree with TRBD1. Germline CDR1 and CDR2: SGHNT and YENEEA. J lost 1 base, V lost 5 bases, and 3 bases had no gene match. This CDR3 spans 15 amino acids. The whole variable domain, filled in from reference TRBV11-3 and TRBJ2-2, reads EAGVVQSPRYKIIEKKQPVAFWCNPISGHNTLYWYLQNLGQGPELLIRYENEEAVDDSQLPKDRFSAERLKGVDSTLKIQPAELGDSAVYLCASSPGQGNTGELFFGEGSRLTVL.

This chain uses TRBV18 with TRBJ2-7; 7 bases are shared with TRBD1. The CDR3 loop spans 14 amino acids. Germline assignment: CDR1 KGHSH and CDR2 LQKENI. Trimming at V came to 4 bases and at J to 1 base, leaving 4 bases not matched to a gene. The CDR3 loop is CASSQPGGSYEQYF. The CDR3 DNA follows: TGTGCCAGCTCACAGCCAGGGGGATCCTACGAGCAGTACTTC. The whole variable domain, remainder taken from reference TRBV18 and TRBJ2-7, is NAGVMQNPRHLVRRRGQEARLRCSPMKGHSHVYWYRQLPEEGLKFMVYLQKENIIDESGMPKERFSAEFPKEGPSILRIQQVVRGDSAAYFCASSQPGGSYEQYFGPGTRLTVT.

V is TRBV2 and J is TRBJ1-1; a weak D match, TRBD1 (6 bases). V shed 5 bases and J shed 7 bases, with 14 bases lying between them. In germline, CDR1 is SNHLY, CDR2 FYNNEI. This CDR3 is 13 amino acids long. The CDR3 DNA reads TGTGCCAGCAGTAACAGGGAGGGAGGTGAAGCTTTCTTT. Translation: CASSNREGGEAFF. Full variable domain (remainder filled in from reference TRBV2 and TRBJ1-1): EPEVTQTPSHQVTQMGQEVILRCVPISNHLYFYWYRQILGQKVEFLVSFYNNEISEKSEIFDDQFSVERPDGSNFTLKIRSTKLEDSAMYFCASSNREGGEAFFGQGTRLTVV.

V and J are TRBV5-1 and TRBJ2-3, with D perhaps TRBD1 (6 bases). The CDR3 totals 15 residues. CDR1 and CDR2 (germline): SGHRS, YFSETQ. Trimming left V 0 bases short and J 4 bases short, with 12 bases between. The CDR3 reads CASSLAGQSPDTQYF. CDR3 bases: TGCGCCAGCAGCTTGGCGGGACAAAGTCCAGATACGCAGTATTTT.

The chain combines TRBV6-5 with TRBJ2-2; 7 bases are a match to TRBD2. The junction had 8 bases not matched to a gene; V was cut back by 7 bases and J by 6 bases. Germline lookup yields CDR1 MNHEY and CDR2 SVGAGI. This CDR3 comprises 14 residues. CDR3 DNA: TGTGCCAGCACGCGGGGGAAGGGCGCCGGGGAGCTGTTTTTT. It specifies CASTRGKGAGELFF.

The chain joins TRBV7-2 to TRBJ2-2; 10 nucleotides line up with TRBD1. J lost 8 bases, V lost 5 bases, and 8 bases had no gene match. Germline V gene sequence: CDR1 SGHTA, CDR2 FQGNSA. The CDR3 runs 15 residues. CDR3 in amino acids: CASSRDRGRPGELFF. In DNA, the CDR3 is TGTGCCAGCAGCCGGGACAGGGGTCGGCCGGGGGAGCTGTTTTTT.

The chain couples TRBV7-6 to TRBJ2-1, with a weak D call TRBD2 (5 bases). This CDR3 region has 15 residues. CDR1 is SGHVS and CDR2 is FNYEAQ in the germline V gene. V shed 5 bases and J shed 0 bases, with 11 bases lying between them. The CDR3 sequence: CASSLTTSSYNEQFF. The CDR3 DNA reads as TGTGCCAGCAGCCTGACTACTAGCTCCTACAATGAGCAGTTCTTC.

The chain couples TRBV5-1 to TRBJ1-4; the D is unclear. The CDR3 consists of 13 residues. Germline values: CDR1 SGHRS, CDR2 YFSETQ. The V end lost 0 bases, the J end lost 6 bases, and 6 bases lay between the germline ends. CDR3 protein: CASSLGDDEKLFF. The CDR3 coding sequence is TGCGCCAGCAGCTTGGGGGATGATGAAAAACTGTTTTTT. The full variable domain, in which reference TRBV5-1 and TRBJ1-4 provide the parts outside the CDR3, is KAGVTQTPRYLIKTRGQQVTLSCSPISGHRSVSWYQQTPGQGLQFLFEYFSETQRNKGNFPGRFSGRQFSNSRSEMNVSTLELGDSALYLCASSLGDDEKLFFGSGTQLSVL.

The chain has TRBV12-2 and TRBJ1-2; the table names TRBD1, a call not compared with the DNA. TRBV12-2 is marked as a pseudogene. The CDR3 is 16 amino acids. CDR3 sequence reads: CASRRPGQGKNYGYTF. The CDR3 nucleotides read TGTGCAAGTCGAAGACCGGGACAGGGGAAAAACTATGGCTACACCTTC.

This chain connects TRBV5-5 to TRBJ2-6; no clear D gene. CDR1 and CDR2 from the germline V gene are SGHKS and YYEKEE (reference sequence). This CDR3 comprises 15 residues. Between the trimmed V and J ends, which lost 4 bases and 1 base, there was a span of 9 bases. The CDR3, as DNA: TGTGCCAGCAGCATTATCAGTTCTGGGGCCAACGTCCTGACTTTC. Translated: CASSIISSGANVLTF. Filled out from reference TRBV5-5 and TRBJ2-6, the complete variable domain reads DAGVTQSPTHLIKTRGQQVTLRCSPISGHKSVSWYQQVLGQGPQFIFQYYEKEERGRGNFPDRFSARQFPNYSSELNVNALLLGDSALYLCASSIISSGANVLTFGAGSRLTVL.

This clone was recorded only once. The chain links TRBV7-2 to TRBJ2-7; TRBD1 matches at 10 bases. V trimming: 4 bases; J trimming: 9 bases; junction bases outside the gene matches: 9. There are 14 residues in the CDR3. Per the germline V gene, CDR1 is SGHTA and CDR2 is FQGNSA. DNA of the CDR3: TGTGCCAGCAGCTCCTCCGGGACAGGGGCGGGGCAGTACTTC. This gives the protein CASSSSGTGAGQYF. Full variable domain (outside the CDR3, taken from reference TRBV7-2 and TRBJ2-7): GAGVSQSPSNKVTEKGKDVELRCDPISGHTALYWYRQSLGQGLEFLIYFQGNSAPDKSGLPSDRFSAERTGGSVSTLTIQRTQQEDSAVYLCASSSSGTGAGQYFGPGTRLTVT.

V and J are TRBV11-2 and TRBJ1-5; tentatively, D is TRBD1 (5 bases). In germline, CDR1 is SGHAT, CDR2 FQNNGV. With 1 base removed from V and 6 bases from J, the gap between germline ends came to 13 bases. The CDR3 spans 15 residues. The DNA of the CDR3 is TGTGCCAGCAGCTTAGGTTCTGGCGGGGGTCAGCCCCAGCATTTT. Its protein is CASSLGSGGGQPQHF.

CDR3 DNA sequence: TGTGCCAGCAGCTTGCCGGCAGGACGGAATGAAAAACTGTTTTTT. Amino acids: CASSLPAGRNEKLFF. The genes are TRBV5-4 and TRBJ1-4, with unresolved D. Germline CDR1 and CDR2: SGHNT and YYREEE (reference sequence). The CDR3 has 15 residues. V lost 1 base and J lost 5, with 12 bases in between.

The CDR3 nucleotides are TGTGCCAGCAGCACCCCCGGGGACAGGGGTTTTTTGGGGTCAGATACGCAGTATTTT. It encodes CASSTPGDRGFLGSDTQYF. The chain carries TRBV27 and TRBJ2-3, with 10 bases fitting TRBD1. The trim removed 6 bases at V and 4 bases at J, leaving 19 bases unmatched. The germline CDR1 and CDR2 sequences are MNHEY and SMNVEV (reference sequence). The CDR3 is 19 residues long.

V and J are TRBV6-1 and TRBJ1-4; no definite D call. Per the germline V gene, CDR1 is MNHNS and CDR2 is SASEGT. Deletions cut 6 bases from V and 7 bases from J, with 12 bases between. The CDR3 covers 13 residues. The CDR3 sequence: CASRQISGEKLFF. The CDR3 DNA sequence: TGTGCCAGCAGACAGATATCGGGTGAAAAACTGTTTTTT.

V is TRBV28 and J is TRBJ2-3; possibly TRBD2 for D (6 bases). Germline CDR1 reads MDHEN; CDR2 reads SYDVKM. Trimming shortened V by 4 bases and J by 1 base, and 12 bases separated the two germline ends. The CDR3 covers 15 residues. The CDR3 region is CASSSNRLGTDTQYF. CDR3 sequence (DNA): TGTGCCAGCAGTTCAAACAGACTAGGCACAGATACGCAGTATTTT.

The CDR3 sequence: CASSGTGPYEQYF. The CDR3 DNA reads as TGTGCCAGCAGTGGGACAGGGCCCTACGAGCAGTACTTC. The V gene is TRBV6-5, the J gene TRBJ2-7; 9 bases line up with TRBD1. Per the germline V gene, CDR1 is MNHEY and CDR2 is SVGAGI. The CDR3 loop spans 13 amino acids. With V trimmed by 5 bases and J by 2 bases, 1 base remained unmatched.

This chain joins TRBV29-1 and TRBJ1-6; 8 bases fit TRBD1. Germline CDR1 is SQVTM and CDR2 is ANQGSEA. The CDR3 is 20 amino acids. V was clipped by 0 bases and J by 0 bases; unmatched bases: 13. The CDR3 region is CSVEDPEYRGSLSYNSPLHF. The CDR3 DNA is TGCAGCGTTGAAGATCCCGAATACAGGGGGTCTCTCTCCTATAATTCACCCCTCCACTTT. Supplemented by reference TRBV29-1 and TRBJ1-6, the full variable domain reads SAVISQKPSRDICQRGTSLTIQCQVDSQVTMMFWYRQQPGQSLTLIATANQGSEATYESGFVIDKFPISRPNLTFSTLTVSNMSPEDSSIYLCSVEDPEYRGSLSYNSPLHFGNGTRLTVT.

The rearrangement uses TRBV6-4 and TRBJ1-6; D is unclear. Trimming shortened V by 3 bases and J by 7 bases, and 13 bases separated the two germline ends. There are 15 residues in the CDR3. CDR1 is MRHNA, CDR2 SNTAGT, per germline. CDR3 bases: TGTGCCAGCAGTGAAAGGGAAAACCCAAATTCACCCCTCCACTTT. This sequence encodes CASSERENPNSPLHF.

This chain connects TRBV4-3 to TRBJ2-3, with a weak D call TRBD2 (6 bases). Germline V gives CDR1 LGHNA, CDR2 YSLEER. This CDR3 contains 17 residues. With 0 bases removed from V and 5 bases from J, the gap between germline ends came to 18 bases. The CDR3 here is CASSQETRGTAGDTQYF. The CDR3 bases are TGCGCCAGCAGCCAAGAAACCCGCGGGACTGCCGGAGATACGCAGTATTTT.

The chain employs TRBV10-3 and TRBJ2-7; possible D gene TRBD2, 6 bases. The V end lost 3 bases, the J end lost 6 bases, and 9 bases lay between the germline ends. Germline CDR1 and CDR2: ENHRY and SYGVKD. The CDR3 totals 12 residues. The CDR3 bases are TGTGCCATCAGTGACGGAGGGTCCGAGCAGTACTTC. Translating gives CAISDGGSEQYF.

V is TRBV2 and J is TRBJ2-3; 10 positions agree with TRBD1. V was pared by 6 bases and J by 1 base, with 10 bases of the junction left unmatched. In germline, CDR1 is SNHLY, CDR2 FYNNEI. The CDR3 consists of 17 residues. The CDR3 here is CASRNPGTGEGTDTQYF. CDR3 in DNA: TGTGCCAGCAGAAACCCCGGGACAGGGGAGGGCACAGATACGCAGTATTTT.